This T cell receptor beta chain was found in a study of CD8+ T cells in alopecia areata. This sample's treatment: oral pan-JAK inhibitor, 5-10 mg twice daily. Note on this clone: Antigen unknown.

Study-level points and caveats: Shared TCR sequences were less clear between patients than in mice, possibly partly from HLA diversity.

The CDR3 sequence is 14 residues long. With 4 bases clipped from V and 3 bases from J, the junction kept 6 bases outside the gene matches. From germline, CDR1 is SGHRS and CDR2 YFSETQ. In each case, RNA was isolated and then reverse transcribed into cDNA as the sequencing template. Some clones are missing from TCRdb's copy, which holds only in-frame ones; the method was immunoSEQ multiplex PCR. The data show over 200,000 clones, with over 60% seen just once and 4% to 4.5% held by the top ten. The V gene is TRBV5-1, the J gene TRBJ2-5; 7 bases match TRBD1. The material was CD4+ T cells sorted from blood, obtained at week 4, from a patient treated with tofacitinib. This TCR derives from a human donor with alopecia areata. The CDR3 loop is CASSDGTAKETQYF. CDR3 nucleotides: TGCGCCAGCAGCGACGGGACAGCGAAAGAGACCCAGTACTTC.